This is a list of T cell receptor beta chains from one sample in a study of T cell changes during pregnancy in multiple sclerosis. The repertoire was sequenced with immunoSEQ multiplex PCR; TCRdb's copy has only in-frame clones and lacks some. The sample consists of tens of thousands of clones, about nine tenths of them appearing once. The sample was peripheral blood, taken in the third trimester of pregnancy. These receptor sequences come from a female donor with multiple sclerosis, enrolled in a pregnancy study. The CDR3 runs from the conserved cysteine through the conserved F or W. A D gene is named only where the DNA matches it firmly. Clone size is given for some rows only: seen once, a few or many times, or a class if the clone is expanded.

V gene	J gene	D gene	clone size	CDR3 protein	CDR3 DNA
TRBV6-4	TRBJ2-1	TRBD2	few	CATREDGTSGANEQFF	TGTGCCACCAGAGAAGACGGGACTAGCGGAGCCAATGAGCAGTTCTTC
TRBV9	TRBJ1-4	.	.	CASSVGNSLNEKLFF	TGTGCCAGCAGCGTAGGGAACAGTCTTAATGAAAAACTGTTTTTT
TRBV11-2	TRBJ2-3	TRBD2	.	CASSLLAGGSEDTQYF	TGTGCCAGCAGCTTATTGGCGGGGGGGAGTGAGGATACGCAGTATTTT
TRBV5-1	TRBJ2-6	.	.	CASKGVAGANVLTF	TGCGCCAGCAAGGGGGTCGCTGGGGCCAACGTCCTGACTTTC
TRBV7-6	TRBJ2-6	.	.	CASSLRVGANVLTF	TGTGCCAGCAGCCTCAGGGTTGGGGCCAACGTCCTGACTTTC
TRBV11-3	TRBJ2-7	.	.	CASSFLDSYEQYF	TGTGCCAGCAGCTTCTTAGACAGCTACGAGCAGTACTTC
TRBV6-5	TRBJ2-1	.	.	CASSKGGVGREQFF	TGTGCCAGCAGTAAGGGCGGGGTGGGTCGTGAGCAGTTCTTC
TRBV7-6	TRBJ2-1	TRBD1	.	CASSLAFGTGRSEQFF	TGTGCCAGCAGCTTAGCGTTCGGGACAGGGAGGTCTGAGCAGTTCTTC
TRBV11-3	TRBJ2-2	.	.	CASSLEQGGTANTGELFF	TGTGCCAGCAGCTTAGAACAGGGGGGGACAGCGAACACCGGGGAGCTGTTTTTT
TRBV5-4	TRBJ2-7	TRBD2	.	CASSPTSGAYEQYF	TGTGCCAGCTCCCCGACTAGCGGAGCCTACGAGCAGTACTTC
TRBV9	TRBJ2-3	.	.	CASSPSTTGSTDTQYF	TGTGCCAGCAGCCCATCCACTACGGGGAGCACAGATACGCAGTATTTT
TRBV6-5	TRBJ2-7	.	.	CASGSPGAVEQYF	TGTGCCAGCGGGAGTCCCGGAGCCGTCGAGCAGTACTTC
TRBV4-2	TRBJ2-1	TRBD1	once	CASSQKSAISIKQGNPSGEQFF	TGTGCCAGCAGCCAGAAATCTGCAATAAGCATTAAACAGGGGAATCCGTCCGGTGAGCAGTTCTTC
TRBV7-8	TRBJ2-7	.	.	CASSLSHEQYF	TGTGCCAGCAGCTTAAGCCACGAGCAGTACTTC
TRBV6-5	TRBJ1-1	.	.	CASGARGWNTEAFF	TGTGCCAGCGGTGCACGAGGCTGGAACACTGAAGCTTTCTTT
TRBV19	TRBJ1-2	TRBD1	few	CASSIAGTGGYGYTF	TGTGCCAGTAGTATAGCCGGGACAGGGGGCTATGGCTACACCTTC
TRBV7-3	TRBJ2-3	.	.	CASSLGGGSNTQYF	TGTGCCAGCAGCTTAGGAGGGGGCAGCAATACGCAGTATTTT
TRBV15	TRBJ1-2	.	once	CATSPTGAVDYGYTF	TGTGCCACCAGCCCAACTGGGGCAGTAGACTATGGCTACACCTTC
TRBV19	TRBJ2-1	TRBD2	.	CASSRLAGDAYNEQFF	TGTGCCAGTAGTAGACTAGCGGGAGATGCCTACAATGAGCAGTTCTTC
TRBV9	TRBJ2-1	TRBD1	.	CASSVSGTGNYEQFF	TGTGCCAGCAGCGTATCCGGGACAGGGAACTATGAGCAGTTCTTC
TRBV6-6	TRBJ1-1	.	once	CASSYGAANTEAFF	TGTGCCAGCAGTTACGGGGCGGCTAACACTGAAGCTTTCTTT
TRBV30	TRBJ1-4	.	.	CAWSVGTVNEKLFF	TGTGCCTGGAGTGTAGGGACTGTGAATGAAAAACTGTTTTTT
TRBV2	TRBJ2-1	TRBD1	.	CASSEGQGTGGINEQFF	TGTGCCAGCAGTGAAGGGCAGGGGACAGGGGGTATCAATGAGCAGTTCTTC
TRBV9	TRBJ2-5	TRBD2	.	CASSVAPFGSGHQETQYF	TGTGCCAGCAGCGTAGCTCCTTTTGGTAGCGGGCACCAAGAGACCCAGTACTTC
TRBV5-1	TRBJ1-1	.	few	CASSLTWTVNTEAFF	TGCGCCAGCAGCTTGACGTGGACAGTGAACACTGAAGCTTTCTTT
TRBV6-4	TRBJ2-3	.	once	CASSESEGYSTDTQYF	TGTGCCAGCAGTGAAAGCGAGGGATACAGCACAGATACGCAGTATTTT
TRBV29-1	TRBJ2-1	.	.	CSARLDDNEQFF	TGCAGCGCGCGACTAGATGACAATGAGCAGTTCTTC
TRBV29-1	TRBJ1-1	TRBD1	.	CSVLTGDNTEAFF	TGCAGCGTCTTAACAGGGGACAACACTGAAGCTTTCTTT
TRBV19	TRBJ2-7	TRBD2	.	CASSTIAGGLYEQYF	TGTGCCAGTAGTACGATAGCGGGGGGGCTGTACGAGCAGTACTTC
TRBV11-1	TRBJ1-3	TRBD1	.	CASSKDRDASGNTIYF	TGTGCCAGCAGCAAAGACAGGGATGCTTCTGGAAACACCATATATTTT
TRBV9	TRBJ2-1	TRBD2	.	CASSAKGLGNEQFF	TGTGCCAGCAGCGCTAAGGGACTAGGCAATGAGCAGTTCTTC
TRBV12-5	TRBJ2-7	.	.	CASGLESGSYEQYF	TGTGCTAGTGGTTTGGAGTCAGGCTCCTACGAGCAGTACTTC
TRBV28	TRBJ2-7	TRBD1	.	CASSLSSGAGGVDEQYF	TGTGCCAGCAGTTTATCCTCCGGGGCAGGGGGAGTCGACGAGCAGTACTTC
TRBV14	TRBJ1-1	.	.	CASSQGGGRTMAAFF	TGTGCCAGCAGCCAAGGGGGGGGCAGAACCATGGCGGCTTTCTTT
TRBV7-6	TRBJ1-2	.	once	CASSPGDYGYTF	TGTGCCAGCAGCCCGGGGGACTATGGCTACACCTTC
TRBV6-5	TRBJ2-1	TRBD1	.	CASSYSRQGRAGEFF	TGTGCCAGCAGTTACTCTCGACAGGGGCGAGCAGGGGAGTTCTTC
TRBV6-5	TRBJ1-5	.	.	CASSYSGASNQPQHF	TGTGCCAGCAGTTACTCAGGGGCTAGCAATCAGCCCCAGCATTTT
TRBV5-1	TRBJ1-4	TRBD1	.	CASSSGTADEKLFF	TGCGCCAGCAGCTCCGGGACAGCAGATGAAAAACTGTTTTTT
TRBV6-5	TRBJ2-7	TRBD1	.	CASSSGTESYEQYF	TGTGCCAGCAGCTCCGGGACAGAGTCCTACGAGCAGTACTTC
TRBV5-8	TRBJ1-2	TRBD1	.	CASSPGTGRYGYTF	TGTGCCAGCAGTCCAGGGACAGGGCGCTATGGCTACACCTTC
TRBV27	TRBJ1-2	TRBD1	.	CASSLLGQDNYGYTF	TGTGCCAGCAGTTTATTGGGACAGGATAACTATGGCTACACCTTC
TRBV19	TRBJ2-7	.	.	CASSTGVGAEQYF	TGTGCCAGTAGTACAGGGGTGGGGGCCGAGCAGTACTTC
TRBV7-6	TRBJ2-7	TRBD1	.	CASSLAGQPYEQYF	TGTGCCAGCAGCTTAGCGGGACAGCCCTACGAGCAGTACTTC
TRBV5-6	TRBJ2-5	.	.	CASSLEGSDETQYF	TGTGCCAGCAGCTTGGAGGGTAGCGACGAGACCCAGTACTTC
TRBV21-1	TRBJ2-7	.	.	CATQDPLKGKGYEQYF	TGTGCCACCCAGGACCCCTTAAAGGGGAAGGGTTACGAGCAGTACTTC
TRBV4-2	TRBJ1-1	TRBD1	.	CASSQDRQGNTEAFF	TGTGCCAGCAGCCAAGATCGACAGGGGAACACTGAAGCTTTCTTT
TRBV4-2	TRBJ2-7	.	.	CASSQDEGQYEQYF	TGTGCCAGCAGCCAAGACGAGGGCCAGTACGAGCAGTACTTC
TRBV18	TRBJ2-2	.	.	CASSVSGQLNTGELFF	TGTGCCAGCTCCGTTTCAGGACAGCTAAACACCGGGGAGCTGTTTTTT
TRBV5-6	TRBJ2-7	TRBD2	.	CASSPEAGLAGYEQYF	TGTGCCAGCAGCCCCGAAGCGGGACTAGCGGGCTACGAGCAGTACTTC